The T cell receptor beta chain under discussion was sequenced for a study of cytomegalovirus exposure and HLA in healthy donors. PCR amplification relied on 60 Vbeta primers (plus 13 Jbeta primers). Method: immunoSEQ multiplex PCR; TCRdb's copy keeps in-frame clones and lacks some. This table has more than 120,000 clones, around 80% appearing once. The sequenced sample consisted of PBMCs. The receptor was isolated from a woman under 40 in good health and CMV-seronegative.

In nucleotides, the CDR3 is TGCGCCAGCAAAACCTCTGCCACTTACTCTGGAAACACCATATATTTT. Protein: CASKTSATYSGNTIYF. The rearrangement joins TRBV5-1 to TRBJ1-3; D gene ambiguous. V lost 6 bases to trimming and J lost 0 bases, with 16 bases between them. This CDR3 has 16 residues. The germline gives CDR1 SGHRS, CDR2 YFSETQ.